This record looks at one T cell receptor beta chain sequence and its context. The antigen remains undetermined. This entry belongs to a study of cytomegalovirus exposure and HLA in healthy donors. Study conclusions and caveats: Sequencing depth roughly uniform across donors was assumed in presence/absence analyses. The Asian-associated ancestry cluster reportedly had fewer N-insertions than the approximately 700-donor mean in a later analysis. Later analysis found that TCR beta chains associated with HLA were more clonally expanded than other, equally common chains.

Researchers ran the PCR with 60 Vbeta and 13 Jbeta primers. The assay was immunoSEQ multiplex PCR, and TCRdb's table has in-frame clones only and misses some. The sample lists around 150,000 clones; about 80% were seen once. The source is a woman aged 40 to 55 in good health and CMV-seronegative. The sequenced sample consisted of PBMCs.

The DNA of the CDR3 is TGTGCCAGCAGCCCTAGCTACGAGCAGTACTTC. Encoded protein: CASSPSYEQYF. This chain uses TRBV7-2 with TRBJ2-7; D unresolved. The CDR3 has 11 amino acids. CDR1 and CDR2 from the germline V gene are SGHTA and FQGNSA. Trimming took off 5 bases at V and 3 bases at J, with 5 bases between the two ends.